This T cell receptor beta chain was identified in a study of T cells expressing NK-cell markers. The wider study: From sorted CD3+CD56+NKG2C+, CD3+CD56+NKG2C- and CD3+CD56-NKG2C+ T cells came the TCR beta repertoires. Seven sequenced donors out of eight were HCMV-seropositive, one seronegative.

This CDR3 comprises 13 residues. Germline values: CDR1 SQVTM, CDR2 ANQGSEA. TCRdb re-called the 5' RACE reads and catalogs CDR3 proteins one per entry, DNA excluded. The specimen's table records about 430,000 distinct CDR3 sequences. This receptor was taken from a woman aged 50 to 60 in good health. Specimen: blood T cells: a sorted CD56 or NKG2C T cell subset, CD4+ or CD8+ T cells, or bulk PBMC T cells (not recorded which). V usage is TRBV29-1 and J usage is TRBJ1-5; the D call from TCRdb, TRBD1, cannot be confirmed without DNA. The CDR3 reads CSVGPGSHQPQHF.